The clone carrying this T cell receptor (beta chain) has only one observation. Its antigen is as yet unknown. Together with a sample-barcoded 5' primer, a J-beta primer mix was included in a second PCR lasting about 7 to 11 cycles. TCRdb ran MiXCR on the 5' RACE reads and lists one entry per CDR3 protein. The table lists over 950,000 distinct CDR3 sequences, roughly two fifths of them singletons. Per individual sample, total RNA of at least 5.5 micrograms was extracted. This entry belongs to a study of blood T cells in healthy people across ages. For the study at large: Template switching recovered approximately one barcoded beta molecule for every two T cells. Broader study findings: Naive and antigen-experienced cells were not separated, limiting conclusive comparison. A greater number of naive CD4+ cells and higher diversity distinguished long-lived donors from aged donors.

Trimming took 6 bases from V and 8 from J; bases not matched to a gene: 17. CDR3 length: 17 residues. Looked up from germline, CDR1 is MNHEY and CDR2 is SVGEGT. This chain connects TRBV6-2 or TRBV6-3 to TRBJ2-1; 9 positions agree with TRBD2. Sample: blood. The receptor was isolated from a man aged 18 to 35 in good health. CDR3 region: CASRPSAGGPTGYEQFF. As DNA, the CDR3 is TGTGCCAGCAGACCTTCAGCGGGGGGCCCGACGGGGTATGAGCAGTTCTTC.